This TCR beta chain derives from a study of PD-L1 blockade in urothelial cancer. Study-wide background: The median number of T cells present in blood samples was around 150,000.

Details on this clone: As yet, its antigen is unknown.

Time point described: peripheral blood 6 weeks after treatment start. Synthetic TCR analog templates were spiked into all PCRs individually. This table comes from immunoSEQ multiplex PCR, and its TCRdb copy is limited to in-frame clones, with some not included. The sample includes about 46,000 clones, under 85% of them seen just once. General observations from the study: Tumor-associated blood clones were expanded more by durable-benefit patients at 3 weeks.

This sample comprised PBMCs, obtained around atezolizumab (anti-PD-L1) treatment. The clonotype originates from a man aged 50 to 59 with urothelial cancer.

The CDR3 sequence: CASSYGGGLNTGELFF. Written as DNA, the CDR3 is TGTGCCAGCAGTTACGGGGGGGGCCTAAACACCGGGGAGCTGTTTTTT. The chain carries TRBV6-5 and TRBJ2-2; possibly TRBD2 for D (7 bases). The V and J ends lost 2 bases and 2 bases respectively, with 12 bases between them. The CDR3 spans 16 residues. Germline-derived CDR1 and CDR2 are MNHEY and SVGAGI.